Shown below are 24 T cell receptor beta chains from a single sample sequenced in a study of beta chain features in type 1 diabetes. Antigen specificity for these receptors is unknown. The study's findings and limits: Across all four CD4+ subsets, people with type 1 diabetes showed modestly shorter TCRB CDR3s.

The investigators reverse transcribed all of the isolated RNA, so they sequenced expressed TCRB transcripts. The table came from immunoSEQ multiplex PCR; TCRdb's copy has only in-frame clones and leaves some out. Of around 600,000 clones listed, roughly 12% are singletons. The specimen sequenced was naive CD4+ T cells from blood. These receptors were collected from a man between 25 and 39 years old with type 1 diabetes.

This clone turned up a few times. This chain joins TRBV6-5 and TRBJ2-7; D might be TRBD1 (5 bases). Trimming took off 6 bases at V and 0 bases at J, with 12 bases between the two ends. CDR1 MNHEY and CDR2 SVGAGI come from the germline V gene. The CDR3 runs 14 residues. The CDR3: CASRVRTTSYEQYF. In DNA, the CDR3 is TGTGCCAGCAGGGTCAGGACAACCTCCTACGAGCAGTACTTC.

This clone was counted between two and nine times. The chain couples TRBV7-9 to TRBJ1-1; D perhaps matches TRBD1 (5 bases). The CDR3 covers 15 residues. The V end was cut by 1 base, the J end by 6 bases, with 15 bases between. Germline V lookup: CDR1 SEHNR, CDR2 FQNEAQ (reference sequence). The CDR3 spells CASSLVGGTTSEAFF. The CDR3 DNA reads TGTGCCAGCAGCTTAGTCGGGGGTACGACCTCTGAAGCTTTCTTT.

This clone was counted between two and nine times. The rearrangement uses TRBV7-3 and TRBJ2-6; D not resolved. Looked up from germline, CDR1 is SGHTA and CDR2 is FQGTGA. The ends were cut back, 5 bases at V and 0 bases at J, with 2 bases in the middle. CDR3 length: 13 residues. Here the CDR3 reads CASSTSGANVLTF. CDR3 bases: TGTGCCAGCAGCACCTCTGGGGCCAACGTCCTGACTTTC. Using reference TRBV7-3 and TRBJ2-6 for the parts outside the CDR3, the full variable domain is GAGVSQTPSNKVTEKGKYVELRCDPISGHTALYWYRQSLGQGPEFLIYFQGTGAADDSGLPNDRFFAVRPEGSVSTLKIQRTERGDSAVYLCASSTSGANVLTFGAGSRLTVL.

The rearrangement joins TRBV5-4 to TRBJ2-5; D is uncertain. Trimming removed 1 base at V and 5 bases at J, with 6 bases between. The CDR3 covers 12 residues. Germline V lookup: CDR1 SGHNT, CDR2 YYREEE (reference sequence). The DNA of the CDR3 is TGTGCCAGCAGCTTGAACGTCGAGACCCAGTACTTC. It encodes CASSLNVETQYF.

This chain links TRBV7-3 with TRBJ2-1, with a possible D match to TRBD2 (5 bases). This CDR3 comprises 16 residues. The germline V gene encodes CDR1 SGHTA and CDR2 FQGTGA. Trimming removed 1 base at V and 6 bases at J, with 16 bases between. The DNA for the CDR3 is TGTGCCAGCAGCTTAATATCGTCTCGGGGTGTCAATGAGCAGTTCTTC. Its protein is CASSLISSRGVNEQFF.

The table lists this clone with a few counts. The chain carries TRBV2 and TRBJ2-7, with 8 nucleotides matching TRBD1. Germline CDR1 SNHLY, CDR2 FYNNEI. The CDR3 has 14 residues. Trimming took 8 bases from V and 2 from J; bases not matched to a gene: 8. CDR3 amino acids: CASARDRSTYEQYF. CDR3 sequence (DNA): TGTGCCAGCGCACGGGACAGGTCTACCTACGAGCAGTACTTC.

This clone occurred a few times. The genes are TRBV14 and TRBJ1-6; D unresolved. V lost 2 bases to trimming and J lost 7 bases, with 15 bases between them. The germline gives CDR1 SGHDN, CDR2 FVKESK. The CDR3 runs 16 residues. The CDR3 loop is CASSQFPGRANSPLHF. The CDR3 DNA follows: TGTGCCAGCAGCCAATTCCCGGGCAGAGCAAATTCACCCCTCCACTTT.

The chain recombines TRBV4-3 with TRBJ1-5; D is undetermined. This CDR3 has 16 residues. The V end lost 0 bases, the J end lost 4 bases, and 13 bases lay between the germline ends. The germline V gene has CDR1 LGHNA and CDR2 YSLEER. This CDR3 is CASSQDLNRGNQPQHF. In DNA form, the CDR3 reads TGCGCCAGCAGCCAAGATTTGAACCGAGGTAATCAGCCCCAGCATTTT.

This clone came up a few times. Being one base from a much bigger clone, this may be a read error. The CDR3 nucleotides read TGTGCCAGCAGCTCCCAAGAGACCCAGTACTTC. It specifies CASSSQETQYF. The V gene is TRBV4-2, the J gene TRBJ2-5; D gene unclear. Deletions cut 5 bases from V and 1 base from J, with 2 bases between. CDR3 length: 11 residues. Germline V gives CDR1 LGHNA, CDR2 YNFKEQ.

In its sample, this clone was seen a few times. V and J are TRBV2 and TRBJ1-6; 8 bases align to TRBD1. Germline trimming cut 4 bases from V and 8 bases from J; bases unmatched to any gene: 4. Germline CDR1 and CDR2: SNHLY and FYNNEI. The CDR3 has 14 residues. CDR3 sequence: CASSVNRGDSPLHF. CDR3 coding DNA: TGTGCCAGCAGTGTTAACAGGGGGGATTCACCCCTCCACTTT. The whole variable domain, remainder taken from reference TRBV2 and TRBJ1-6, is EPEVTQTPSHQVTQMGQEVILRCVPISNHLYFYWYRQILGQKVEFLVSFYNNEISEKSEIFDDQFSVERPDGSNFTLKIRSTKLEDSAMYFCASSVNRGDSPLHFGNGTRLTVT.

The rearrangement joins TRBV7-9 to TRBJ1-1; D gene unclear. The CDR3 extends over 13 amino acids. The V end was cut by 5 bases, the J end by 1 base, with 8 bases between. Germline V gene lookup returns CDR1 SEHNR and CDR2 FQNEAQ (reference sequence). This chain's CDR3 is CASSPGPNTEAFF. Written as DNA, the CDR3 is TGTGCCAGCAGCCCAGGACCGAACACTGAAGCTTTCTTT.

This clone was seen a handful of times. The rearrangement joins TRBV5-6 to TRBJ1-4; 11 bases align to TRBD1. V shed 4 bases and J 8 bases; nucleotides not matched to a gene: 7. Germline CDR1 SGHDT, CDR2 YYEEEE. The CDR3 totals 15 residues. The CDR3 reads CASSERTGGTEKLFF. CDR3 coding DNA: TGTGCCAGCAGCGAACGGACAGGGGGCACCGAAAAACTGTTTTTT.

This chain connects TRBV6-5 to TRBJ1-2, with D perhaps matching TRBD1 (5 bases). The germline gives CDR1 MNHEY, CDR2 SVGAGI. CDR3 length equals 13 residues. The V gene lost 6 bases and the J gene lost 1 base, with 9 bases spanning the gap. CDR3 protein: CASRTVYNYGYTF. Written as DNA, the CDR3 is TGTGCCAGCAGGACAGTTTATAACTATGGCTACACCTTC.

This clone was recorded a few times. This chain links TRBV7-2 with TRBJ2-5; a possible D gene is TRBD1 (6 bases). Germline assignment: CDR1 SGHTA and CDR2 FQGNSA. Trimming pared 0 bases from V and 2 bases from J, leaving 19 bases between. The CDR3 totals 18 residues. In DNA form, the CDR3 reads TGTGCCAGCAGCTTAGCGGCACCGTTAACCAGGGGACAAGAGACCCAGTACTTC. This translates into CASSLAAPLTRGQETQYF.

This clone was seen more than once but under ten times. The chain has TRBV19 and TRBJ2-7; TRBD1 matches 8 bases. The V gene end was trimmed by 4 bases and the J gene end by 2 bases; junction bases not matched to a gene: 1. Per germline, CDR1 LNHDA and CDR2 SQIVND (reference sequence). This CDR3 is built from 13 residues. The CDR3 here is CASSTQGAYEQYF. CDR3 nucleotides: TGTGCCAGTAGTACACAGGGGGCCTACGAGCAGTACTTC.

This clone has only a few counts. This sequence joins TRBV2 and TRBJ2-1; 7 bases line up with TRBD1. Trimming cost V 1 base and J 8 bases; bases outside gene matches: 2. Germline lookup yields CDR1 SNHLY and CDR2 FYNNEI. The CDR3 extends over 13 amino acids. The CDR3 bases are TGTGCCAGCAGTGAAGGGACAGGTGATGAGCAGTTCTTC. It codes for CASSEGTGDEQFF.

The V gene is TRBV7-3, the J gene TRBJ2-1, with 11 bases matching TRBD2. The ends lost 4 bases at V and 9 bases at J; junction bases unmatched: 2. The CDR3 is made up of 13 amino acids. Per germline, CDR1 SGHTA and CDR2 FQGTGA. CDR3 in amino acids: CASSSTSGGEQFF. As DNA, the CDR3 is TGTGCCAGCAGCTCCACTAGCGGGGGTGAGCAGTTCTTC.

Concerning this clone itself: The sample contains more than one DNA sequence encoding this CDR3. V and J are TRBV4-3 and TRBJ1-2; no reliable D call. Per germline, CDR1 LGHNA and CDR2 YSLEER. Trimming left V 0 bases short and J 2 bases short, with 7 bases between. The CDR3 length is 14 residues. The CDR3 is CASSQDRRNYGYTF. The CDR3 region has the DNA TGCGCCAGCAGCCAAGATCGGCGCAACTATGGCTACACCTTC.

This chain connects TRBV12-5 to TRBJ2-1, with D maybe TRBD1 (5 bases). The CDR3 extends over 13 amino acids. V was cut by 6 bases and J by 8 bases, with 14 bases left in between. Per the germline V gene, CDR1 is LGHNT and CDR2 is FRNRAP. CDR3 DNA sequence: TGTGCTAGTGGCCCCCAGGGCTCCGATGAGCAGTTCTTC. It encodes CASGPQGSDEQFF.

The chain employs TRBV4-3 and TRBJ1-6; D is unresolved. V was pared by 0 bases and J by 13 bases, with 13 bases between. The CDR3 sequence is 14 residues long. From germline, CDR1 is LGHNA and CDR2 YSLEER. The CDR3 loop is CASSQDLGSSPLHF. The CDR3 DNA sequence: TGCGCCAGCAGCCAAGATCTCGGAAGCTCGCCCCTCCACTTT.

The chain employs TRBV9 and TRBJ2-1; 15 bases line up with TRBD2. CDR1 SGDLS and CDR2 YYNGEE come from the germline V gene. J lost 10 bases, V lost 3 bases, and 11 bases had no gene match. CDR3 size: 17 residues. The CDR3 DNA follows: TGTGCCAGCAGCGCCGCCCCTTGGACTAGCGGGGGGGCGGAGCAGTTCTTC. As protein: CASSAAPWTSGGAEQFF.

This clone was detected a few times. The chain has TRBV4-2 and TRBJ1-5, with D maybe TRBD1 (5 bases). Trimming pared 3 bases from V and 5 bases from J, leaving 20 bases between. The CDR3 has 17 amino acids. Germline values: CDR1 LGHNA, CDR2 YNFKEQ. The CDR3 bases are TGTGCCAGCAGCCACCTCGAGGGGACCGCAAGGGATCAGCCCCAGCATTTT. The encoded protein is CASSHLEGTARDQPQHF.

The count of this clone is one. The gene calls are TRBV5-4 and TRBJ2-7; a possible D gene is TRBD1 (6 bases). The CDR3 has 14 amino acids. V lost 2 bases and J lost 2, with 11 bases in between. Germline values: CDR1 SGHNT, CDR2 YYREEE (reference sequence). CDR3 sequence reads: CASSLGTSPYEQYF. The CDR3 DNA reads as TGTGCCAGCAGCTTAGGGACAAGCCCCTACGAGCAGTACTTC.

This clone was seen a handful of times. The gene calls are TRBV6-5 and TRBJ2-7; D possibly uses TRBD1 or TRBD2 (5 bases each). V gave up 2 bases and J gave up 1 base, with 12 bases separating them. Germline CDR1 MNHEY, CDR2 SVGAGI. The CDR3 extends over 15 amino acids. The DNA for the CDR3 is TGTGCCAGCAGTTACGGGGGTCATCTATCCTACGAGCAGTACTTC. Translation: CASSYGGHLSYEQYF.